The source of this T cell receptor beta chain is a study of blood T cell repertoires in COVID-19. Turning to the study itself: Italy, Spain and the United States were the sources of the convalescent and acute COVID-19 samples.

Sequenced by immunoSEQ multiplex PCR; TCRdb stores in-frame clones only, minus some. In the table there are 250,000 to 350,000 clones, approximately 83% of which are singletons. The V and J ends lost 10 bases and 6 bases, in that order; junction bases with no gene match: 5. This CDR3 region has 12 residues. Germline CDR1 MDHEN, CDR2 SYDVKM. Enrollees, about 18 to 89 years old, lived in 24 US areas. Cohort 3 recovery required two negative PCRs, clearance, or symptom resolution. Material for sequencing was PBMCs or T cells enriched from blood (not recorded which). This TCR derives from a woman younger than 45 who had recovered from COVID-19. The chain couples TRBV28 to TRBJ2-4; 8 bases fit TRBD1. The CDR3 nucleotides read TGTGCCACCACAGACAGGGGAAACATTCAGTACTTC. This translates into CATTDRGNIQYF.